Listed here are 23 T cell receptor beta chains from one sample, sequenced in a study of brain T cells in children with intractable seizures. This table comes from immunoSEQ multiplex PCR, and its TCRdb copy is limited to in-frame clones, with some not included. This sample has 50,000 to 75,000 clones; about 96% occur once, and the top ten carry 0.3% to 0.45%. The sample consisted of peripheral blood, taken at surgery. Every receptor here comes from a boy younger than two with focal cortical dysplasia and intractable seizures.

This sequence joins TRBV7-2 and TRBJ2-7, with 9 bases identical to TRBD1. V shed 2 bases, J shed 13 bases, and the junction held 9 bases outside the gene matches. Germline lookup yields CDR1 SGHTA and CDR2 FQGNSA. This CDR3 is built from 13 residues. The CDR3 DNA sequence: TGTGCCAGCAGCTTAATCAGGACAGGGGAGGTATACTTC. It codes for CASSLIRTGEVYF.

This chain connects TRBV27 to TRBJ2-7, with unresolved D. The germline V and J ends were trimmed by 3 bases and 3 bases, with 12 bases remaining between them. The V gene's germline CDR1 is MNHEY and CDR2 SMNVEV (reference sequence). The CDR3 is 14 amino acids. CDR3 in DNA: TGTGCCAGCAGTTTTGATGCTGGGATCTACGAGCAGTACTTC. Amino acid sequence: CASSFDAGIYEQYF.

The chain recombines TRBV15 with TRBJ2-1; the match to TRBD2 covers 7 bases. V lost 2 bases and J lost 2; bases outside the gene matches: 6. The germline gives CDR1 LNHNV, CDR2 YYDKDF (reference sequence). This CDR3 has 16 residues. This CDR3 reads CATSRYTGGPYNEQFF. In nucleotides, the CDR3 is TGTGCCACCAGCAGATACACGGGAGGTCCCTACAATGAGCAGTTCTTC. The complete variable domain, with remaining parts taken from reference TRBV15 and TRBJ2-1, reads DAMVIQNPRYQVTQFGKPVTLSCSQTLNHNVMYWYQQKSSQAPKLLFHYYDKDFNNEADTPDNFQSRRPNTSFCFLDIRSPGLGDTAMYLCATSRYTGGPYNEQFFGPGTRLTVL.

The gene calls are TRBV3-1 (or the pseudogene TRBV3-2) and TRBJ2-1, with 10 bases that match TRBD2. Looked up from germline, CDR1 is LGHDT and CDR2 is YNNKEL (reference sequence). The CDR3 runs to 14 residues. V gave up 6 bases and J gave up 8 bases; unmatched junction bases: 7. The CDR3 spells CASRVSGGADEQFF. CDR3 bases: TGTGCCAGCAGGGTAAGCGGGGGGGCTGATGAGCAGTTCTTC.

This chain joins TRBV7-2 and TRBJ1-1; the D is unclear. V was clipped by 2 bases and J by 0 bases, with 7 bases between them. The CDR3 is made up of 14 amino acids. Germline V gene sequence: CDR1 SGHTA, CDR2 FQGNSA. The CDR3 loop reads CASSLYPLNTEAFF. The CDR3 DNA sequence: TGTGCCAGCAGCTTATATCCCTTGAACACTGAAGCTTTCTTT.

V is TRBV10-3 and J is TRBJ2-7, with 10 bases matching TRBD2. The ends lost 0 bases at V and 0 bases at J; junction bases unmatched: 2. The CDR3 totals 16 residues. CDR1 and CDR2 from the germline V gene are ENHRY and SYGVKD. Here the CDR3 DNA reads TGTGCCATCAGTGAGTCGTCTAGCGGGAGCTCCTACGAGCAGTACTTC. Translated, it gives CAISESSSGSSYEQYF.

The chain couples TRBV12-3 or TRBV12-4 to TRBJ2-3, with D hard to call. Between the trimmed V and J ends, which lost 0 bases and 4 bases, there was a span of 5 bases. The length of the CDR3 is 13 residues. For the CDR3, the DNA is TGTGCCAGCAGTTTAGCATGGGCAGATACGCAGTATTTT. It codes for CASSLAWADTQYF.

V and J are TRBV7-6 and TRBJ1-1; TRBD1 matches at 8 bases. The CDR3 sequence is 16 residues long. J lost 7 bases, V lost 5 bases, and 15 bases had no gene match. Per germline, CDR1 SGHVS and CDR2 FNYEAQ. CDR3 protein: CASSRSPTGANGEAFF. The CDR3 region has the DNA TGTGCCAGCAGCCGTTCCCCGACAGGGGCAAACGGTGAAGCTTTCTTT.

The V gene is TRBV6-4, the J gene TRBJ2-2, with D unresolved. The germline V gene has CDR1 MRHNA and CDR2 SNTAGT. This CDR3 has 16 residues. V dropped 8 bases and J dropped 0 bases, with 16 bases sitting between them. CDR3 loop: CASEKGRLPNTGELFF. The CDR3 DNA follows: TGTGCCAGCGAAAAAGGCAGACTTCCGAACACCGGGGAGCTGTTTTTT.

The gene calls are TRBV5-1 and TRBJ2-3; perhaps D is TRBD1 or TRBD2 (5 bases each). This CDR3 is 15 amino acids long. CDR1 SGHRS and CDR2 YFSETQ come from the germline V gene. V shed 0 bases and J shed 4 bases, with 12 bases lying between them. CDR3 region: CASSLGGQGADTQYF. CDR3 DNA sequence: TGCGCCAGCAGCTTGGGGGGCCAGGGAGCAGATACGCAGTATTTT.

The chain links TRBV3-1 (or the pseudogene TRBV3-2) to TRBJ2-4; 9 bases are shared with TRBD1. The germline gives CDR1 LGHDT, CDR2 YNNKEL (reference sequence). V shed 1 base, J shed 7 bases, and the junction held 5 bases outside the gene matches. The CDR3 sequence is 15 residues long. The CDR3, as DNA: TGTGCCAGCAGCCAAGTTGGCACAGGGGGCAACATTCAGTACTTC. This gives the protein CASSQVGTGGNIQYF.

The V and J genes are TRBV5-4 and TRBJ2-5; D possibly corresponds to TRBD1 (6 bases). The CDR3 spans 16 residues. V was cut by 0 bases and J by 2 bases, with 14 bases left in between. In germline, CDR1 is SGHNT, CDR2 YYREEE (reference sequence). The CDR3 spells CASSLGSGQGQETQYF. Written as DNA, the CDR3 is TGTGCCAGCAGCTTGGGATCGGGACAAGGACAAGAGACCCAGTACTTC.

The chain is built from TRBV4-1 and TRBJ1-6; no clear D gene. V lost 1 base, J lost 2 bases, and 15 bases lay in between. CDR3 length equals 18 residues. Germline V gene lookup returns CDR1 MGHRA and CDR2 YSYEKL. The CDR3 region has the DNA TGCGCCAGCAGCCAAGTGGTGGCCAGAATGACCTATAATTCACCCCTCCACTTT. As protein: CASSQVVARMTYNSPLHF.

The CDR3 reads CASSIDPLPETQYF. As DNA, the CDR3 is TGTGCCAGCAGCATAGACCCTCTCCCAGAGACCCAGTACTTC. The rearrangement links TRBV5-4 to TRBJ2-5; D gene uncertain. V was shortened by 4 bases and J by 4 bases, with 14 bases between the two germline ends. Looked up from germline, CDR1 is SGHNT and CDR2 is YYREEE (reference sequence). This CDR3 is 14 amino acids long.

The chain couples TRBV29-1 to TRBJ2-7, with 7 bases matching TRBD2. The V gene's germline CDR1 is SQVTM and CDR2 ANQGSEA. J lost 0 bases, V lost 7 bases, and 12 bases had no gene match. The CDR3 contains 15 residues. The CDR3 here is CSAWTRGVSSYEQYF. The CDR3 nucleotides are TGCAGCGCCTGGACCCGGGGGGTGAGCTCCTACGAGCAGTACTTC.

The chain has TRBV20-1 and TRBJ2-7; D call uncertain. V was shortened by 3 bases and J by 5 bases, with 8 bases between the two germline ends. This CDR3 contains 11 residues. Germline V CDR1 and CDR2: DFQATT, SNEGSKA (reference sequence). Here the CDR3 DNA reads TGCAGTGCTAGGGGTCTCGACGAGCAGTACTTC. Amino acids: CSARGLDEQYF.

The chain couples TRBV6-5 to TRBJ1-5; D is uncertain. CDR1 and CDR2 (germline): MNHEY, SVGAGI. Trimming removed 11 bases at V and 3 bases at J, with 11 bases between. The CDR3 spans 12 residues. CDR3 nucleotide sequence: TGTGCCGAGGGCTGGAACAATCAGCCCCAGCATTTT. This translates into CAEGWNNQPQHF.

The CDR3 sequence is CASSYGRGRADTQYF. The CDR3 DNA reads TGTGCCAGCAGTTACGGGCGGGGGAGGGCAGATACGCAGTATTTT. This chain links TRBV6-5 with TRBJ2-3; 7 bases align to TRBD2. J lost 4 bases, V lost 2 bases, and 6 bases had no gene match. Per germline, CDR1 MNHEY and CDR2 SVGAGI. There are 15 residues in the CDR3.

The chain uses TRBV11-2 and TRBJ2-7; no clear D gene. CDR3 length equals 15 residues. Between the trimmed V and J ends, which lost 6 bases and 1 base, there was a span of 16 bases. Looked up from germline, CDR1 is SGHAT and CDR2 is FQNNGV. The CDR3 nucleotides are TGTGCCAGCAGGCCCCTAGGTGGTTTGTCCTACGAGCAGTACTTC. Amino acids: CASRPLGGLSYEQYF.

The genes are TRBV19 and TRBJ1-5; tentatively, D is TRBD1 (5 bases). Germline V gene sequence: CDR1 LNHDA, CDR2 SQIVND (reference sequence). The V and J ends lost 7 bases and 4 bases respectively, with 23 bases between them. This CDR3 spans 17 amino acids. CDR3 in amino acids: CASTIGQGRGSNQPQHF. The CDR3, as DNA: TGTGCCAGTACCATAGGTCAGGGAAGAGGTTCAAATCAGCCCCAGCATTTT.

The chain is built from TRBV6-6 and TRBJ2-7; D may correspond to TRBD1 or TRBD2 (6 bases each). CDR1 and CDR2 (germline): MNHNY, SVGAGI (reference sequence). The CDR3 is 13 residues long. V was pared by 6 bases and J by 4 bases, with 13 bases between. The CDR3 DNA sequence: TGTGCCAGCAGGCCCAAAGGGGGGTACGAGCAGTACTTC. Its translation is CASRPKGGYEQYF.

The chain carries TRBV4-2 and TRBJ1-1; D remains ambiguous. The V end was cut by 0 bases, the J end by 5 bases, with 13 bases between. The CDR3 covers 15 residues. Germline V CDR1 and CDR2: LGHNA, YNFKEQ. The chain's CDR3 is CASSQEMTGRTEAFF. CDR3 nucleotide sequence: TGTGCCAGCAGCCAAGAAATGACTGGGCGTACTGAAGCTTTCTTT.

The chain carries TRBV6-4 and TRBJ1-1, with TRBD1 as a possible D gene (6 bases). The V gene's germline CDR1 is MRHNA and CDR2 SNTAGT. With 6 bases removed from V and 0 bases from J, the gap between germline ends came to 11 bases. CDR3 length: 14 amino acids. CDR3 sequence (DNA): TGTGCCAGCAGCCCACAGGGTTTGAACACTGAAGCTTTCTTT. Its protein is CASSPQGLNTEAFF.